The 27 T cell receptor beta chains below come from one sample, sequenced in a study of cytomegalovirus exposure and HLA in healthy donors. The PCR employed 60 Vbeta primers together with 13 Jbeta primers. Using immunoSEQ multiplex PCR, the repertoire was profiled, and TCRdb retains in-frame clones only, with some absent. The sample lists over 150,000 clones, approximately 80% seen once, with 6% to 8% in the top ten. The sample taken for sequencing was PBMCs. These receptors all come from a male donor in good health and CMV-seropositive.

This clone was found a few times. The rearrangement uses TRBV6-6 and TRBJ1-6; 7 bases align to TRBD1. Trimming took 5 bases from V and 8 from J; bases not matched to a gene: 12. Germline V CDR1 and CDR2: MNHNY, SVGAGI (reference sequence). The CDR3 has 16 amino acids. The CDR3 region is CASSHGAGGDDSPLHF. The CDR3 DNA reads TGTGCCAGCAGTCACGGGGCAGGGGGAGATGATTCACCCCTCCACTTT.

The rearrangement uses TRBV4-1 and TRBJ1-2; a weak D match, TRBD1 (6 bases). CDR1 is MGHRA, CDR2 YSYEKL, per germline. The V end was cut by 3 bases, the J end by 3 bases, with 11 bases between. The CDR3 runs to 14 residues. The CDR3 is CASSHLQGDYGYTF. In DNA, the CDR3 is TGCGCCAGCAGCCACTTACAGGGAGACTATGGCTACACCTTC.

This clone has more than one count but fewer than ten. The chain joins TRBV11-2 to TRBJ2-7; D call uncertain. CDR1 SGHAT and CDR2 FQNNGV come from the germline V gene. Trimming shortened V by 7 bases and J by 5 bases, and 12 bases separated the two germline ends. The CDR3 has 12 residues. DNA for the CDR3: TGTGCCAGCACTAAGCTTCTAAACGAGCAGTACTTC. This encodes CASTKLLNEQYF.

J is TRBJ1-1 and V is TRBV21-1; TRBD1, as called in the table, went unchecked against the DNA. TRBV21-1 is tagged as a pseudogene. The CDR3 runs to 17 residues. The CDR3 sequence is CASSKARTGVPNTEAFF. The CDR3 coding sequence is TGTGCCAGCAGCAAAGCCCGGACAGGGGTCCCCAACACTGAAGCTTTCTTT.

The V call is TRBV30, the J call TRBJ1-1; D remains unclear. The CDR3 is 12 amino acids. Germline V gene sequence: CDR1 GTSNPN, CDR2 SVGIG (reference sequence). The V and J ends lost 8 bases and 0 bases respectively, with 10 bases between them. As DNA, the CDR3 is TGTGCCAGGACCCTTATGAACACTGAAGCTTTCTTT. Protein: CARTLMNTEAFF.

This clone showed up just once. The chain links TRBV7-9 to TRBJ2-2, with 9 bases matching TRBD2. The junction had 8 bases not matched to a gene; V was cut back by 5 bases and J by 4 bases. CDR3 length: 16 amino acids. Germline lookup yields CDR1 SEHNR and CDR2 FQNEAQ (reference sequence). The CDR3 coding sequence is TGTGCCAGCAGCGCTCTAGCGGGATATACCACCGGGGAGCTGTTTTTT. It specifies CASSALAGYTTGELFF.

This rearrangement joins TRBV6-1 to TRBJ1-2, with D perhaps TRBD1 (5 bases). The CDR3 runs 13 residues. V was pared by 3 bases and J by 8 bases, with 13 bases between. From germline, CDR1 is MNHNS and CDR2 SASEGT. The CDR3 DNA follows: TGTGCCAGCAGTGAGGGGGGTACGCGGGGCTACACCTTC. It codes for CASSEGGTRGYTF.

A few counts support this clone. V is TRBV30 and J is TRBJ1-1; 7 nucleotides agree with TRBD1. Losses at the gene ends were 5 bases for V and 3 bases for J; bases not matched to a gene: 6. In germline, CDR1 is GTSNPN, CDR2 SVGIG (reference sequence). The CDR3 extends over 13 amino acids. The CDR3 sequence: CAWEGAGDTEAFF. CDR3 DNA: TGTGCCTGGGAGGGGGCCGGGGACACTGAAGCTTTCTTT. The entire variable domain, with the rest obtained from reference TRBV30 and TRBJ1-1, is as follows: SQTIHQWPATLVQPVGSPLSLECTVEGTSNPNLYWYRQAAGRGLQLLFYSVGIGQISSEVPQNLSASRPQDRQFILSSKKLLLSDSGFYLCAWEGAGDTEAFFGQGTRLTVV.

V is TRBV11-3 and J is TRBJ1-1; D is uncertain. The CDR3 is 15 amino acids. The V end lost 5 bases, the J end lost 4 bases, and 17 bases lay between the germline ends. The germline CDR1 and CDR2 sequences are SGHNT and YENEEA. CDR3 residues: CASSLGGSAGTEAFF. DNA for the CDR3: TGTGCCAGCAGCCTCGGTGGGAGCGCGGGCACTGAAGCTTTCTTT.

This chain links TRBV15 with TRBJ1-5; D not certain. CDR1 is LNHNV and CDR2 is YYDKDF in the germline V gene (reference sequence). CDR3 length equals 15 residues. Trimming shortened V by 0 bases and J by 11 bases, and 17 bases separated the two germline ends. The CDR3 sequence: CATSRDRSPSGTQHF. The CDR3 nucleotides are TGTGCCACCAGCAGAGATAGAAGCCCTTCGGGGACCCAGCATTTT.

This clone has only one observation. CDR3 sequence: CASSSPGRGDSPLHF. The DNA of the CDR3 is TGTGCCAGCAGTTCCCCAGGGCGCGGGGATTCACCCCTCCACTTT. This chain uses TRBV27 with TRBJ1-6, with TRBD1 as a possible D gene (5 bases). Germline V gene lookup returns CDR1 MNHEY and CDR2 SMNVEV (reference sequence). Trimming removed 4 bases at V and 8 bases at J, with 15 bases between. The CDR3 covers 15 residues.

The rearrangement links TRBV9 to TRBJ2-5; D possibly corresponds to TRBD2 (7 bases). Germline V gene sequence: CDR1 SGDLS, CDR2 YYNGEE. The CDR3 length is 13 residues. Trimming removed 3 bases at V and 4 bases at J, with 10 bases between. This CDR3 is CASSEGGPETQYF. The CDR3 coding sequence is TGTGCCAGCAGCGAGGGGGGGCCAGAGACCCAGTACTTC.

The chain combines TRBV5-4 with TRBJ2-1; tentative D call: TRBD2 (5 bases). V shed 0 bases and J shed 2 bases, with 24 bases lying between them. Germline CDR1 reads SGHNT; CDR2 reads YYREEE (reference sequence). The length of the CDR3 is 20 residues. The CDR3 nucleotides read TGTGCCAGCAGCTTGGGTCAACTCTCCGGGGAAAAAACTGCCTACAATGAGCAGTTCTTC. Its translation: CASSLGQLSGEKTAYNEQFF.

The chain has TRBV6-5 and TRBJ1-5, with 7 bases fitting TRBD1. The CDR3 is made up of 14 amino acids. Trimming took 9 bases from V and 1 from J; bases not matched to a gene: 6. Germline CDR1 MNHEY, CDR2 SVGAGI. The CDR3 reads CASNQGGSNQPQHF. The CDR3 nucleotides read TGTGCCAGTAATCAGGGGGGCAGCAATCAGCCCCAGCATTTT.

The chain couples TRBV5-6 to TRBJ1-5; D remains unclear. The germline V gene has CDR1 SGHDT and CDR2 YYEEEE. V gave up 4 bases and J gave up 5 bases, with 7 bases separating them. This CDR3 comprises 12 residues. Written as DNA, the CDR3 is TGTGCCAGCAGCCTGAGGGATCAGCCCCAGCATTTT. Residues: CASSLRDQPQHF.

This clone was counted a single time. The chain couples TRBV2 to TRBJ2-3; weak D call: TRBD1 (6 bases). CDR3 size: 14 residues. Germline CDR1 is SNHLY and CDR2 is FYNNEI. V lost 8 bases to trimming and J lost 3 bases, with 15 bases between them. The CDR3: CASRISQGTDTQYF. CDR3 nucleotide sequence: TGTGCCAGCCGGATATCACAGGGAACAGATACGCAGTATTTT.

CDR3 DNA sequence: TGCAGTGCTAGCTCAGCGCTCGAGCAGTACTTC. This translates into CSASSALEQYF. V is TRBV20-1 and J is TRBJ2-7, with D unresolved. This CDR3 spans 11 amino acids. V was pared by 3 bases and J by 6 bases, with 9 bases between. Germline-derived CDR1 and CDR2 are DFQATT and SNEGSKA (reference sequence).

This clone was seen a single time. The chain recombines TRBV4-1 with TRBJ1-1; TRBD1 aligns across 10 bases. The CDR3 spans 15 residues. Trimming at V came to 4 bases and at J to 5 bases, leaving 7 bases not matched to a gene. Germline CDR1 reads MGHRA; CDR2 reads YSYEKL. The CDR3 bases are TGCGCCAGCAGCCGCATGGGACAGGGGATAACTGAAGCTTTCTTT. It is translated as CASSRMGQGITEAFF.

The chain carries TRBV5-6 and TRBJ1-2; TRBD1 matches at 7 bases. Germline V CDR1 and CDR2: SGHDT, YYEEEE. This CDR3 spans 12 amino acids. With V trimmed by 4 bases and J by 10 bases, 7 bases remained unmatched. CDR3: CASSTLTGIYTF. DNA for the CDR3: TGTGCCAGCAGCACCTTGACAGGGATCTACACCTTC.

CDR3 DNA: TGTGCCTGGACCAAAACGCCTGACAGGGGGCTGCCTGAAGCTTTCTTT. Amino acid sequence: CAWTKTPDRGLPEAFF. The chain has TRBV30 and TRBJ1-1, with 10 bases identical to TRBD1. J gave up 6 bases and V 4 bases, and 14 bases lay outside the gene matches. CDR1 is GTSNPN and CDR2 is SVGIG in the germline V gene (reference sequence). The CDR3 spans 16 residues.

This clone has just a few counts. CDR3 sequence: CASSWARGTEAFF. The CDR3 DNA is TGTGCCAGCAGTTGGGCTAGGGGCACTGAAGCTTTCTTT. This chain uses TRBV27 with TRBJ1-1, with D possibly being TRBD1 (5 bases). The CDR3 totals 13 residues. Germline CDR1 MNHEY, CDR2 SMNVEV (reference sequence). V dropped 4 bases and J dropped 4 bases, with 10 bases sitting between them.

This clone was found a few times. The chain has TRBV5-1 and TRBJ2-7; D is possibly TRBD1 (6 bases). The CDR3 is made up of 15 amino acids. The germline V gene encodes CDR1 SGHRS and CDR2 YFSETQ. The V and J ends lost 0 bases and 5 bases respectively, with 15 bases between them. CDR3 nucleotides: TGCGCCAGCAGCTTGGCGACAGGTCGATACGACGAGCAGTACTTC. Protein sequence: CASSLATGRYDEQYF.

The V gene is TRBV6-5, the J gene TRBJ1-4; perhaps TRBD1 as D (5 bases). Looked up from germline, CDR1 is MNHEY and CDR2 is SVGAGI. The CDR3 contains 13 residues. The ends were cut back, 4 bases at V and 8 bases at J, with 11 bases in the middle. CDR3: CASSSQGLEKLFF. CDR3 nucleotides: TGTGCCAGCAGTTCGCAGGGTTTAGAAAAACTGTTTTTT.

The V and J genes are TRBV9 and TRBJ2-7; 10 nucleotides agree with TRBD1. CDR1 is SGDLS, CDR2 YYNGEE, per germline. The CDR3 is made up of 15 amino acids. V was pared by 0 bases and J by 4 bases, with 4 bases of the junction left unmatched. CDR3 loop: CASSVGGTGVYEQYF. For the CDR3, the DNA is TGTGCCAGCAGCGTAGGGGGGACAGGGGTTTACGAGCAGTACTTC.

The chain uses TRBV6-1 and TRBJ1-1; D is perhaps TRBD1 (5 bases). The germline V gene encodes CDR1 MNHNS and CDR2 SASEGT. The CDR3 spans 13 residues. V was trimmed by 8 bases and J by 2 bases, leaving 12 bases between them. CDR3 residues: CASLPGGNTEAFF. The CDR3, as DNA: TGTGCCAGCCTCCCGGGGGGAAACACTGAAGCTTTCTTT.

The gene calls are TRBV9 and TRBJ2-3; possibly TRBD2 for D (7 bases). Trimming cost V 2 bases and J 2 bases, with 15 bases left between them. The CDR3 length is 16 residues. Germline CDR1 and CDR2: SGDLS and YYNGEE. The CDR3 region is CASSVWAGAYTDTQYF. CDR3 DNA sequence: TGTGCCAGCAGCGTTTGGGCGGGGGCGTACACAGATACGCAGTATTTT.

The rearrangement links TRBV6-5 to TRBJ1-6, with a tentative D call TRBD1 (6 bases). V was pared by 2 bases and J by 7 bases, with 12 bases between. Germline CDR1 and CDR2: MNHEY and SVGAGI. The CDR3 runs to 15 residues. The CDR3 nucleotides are TGTGCCAGCAGTTACGCCCCAGGGGCAAATTCACCCCTCCACTTT. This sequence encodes CASSYAPGANSPLHF.